Below, 29 T cell receptor beta chains from the same sample are listed, as sequenced in a study of control samples from healthy donors and cancer patients. TCRdb's copy holds only in-frame clones and misses some; the assay was immunoSEQ multiplex PCR. The sample has 50,000 or so clones, roughly 85% seen once; the top ten hold approximately 3%. The material sequenced was PBMCs. The receptors were gathered from a woman in her forties or fifties with lung cancer.

V is TRBV19 and J is TRBJ1-2, with no clear D. Germline-derived CDR1 and CDR2 are LNHDA and SQIVND (reference sequence). The germline V and J ends were trimmed by 0 bases and 2 bases, with 4 bases remaining between them. The CDR3 is made up of 13 amino acids. The CDR3 sequence is CASSIEGNYGYTF. The CDR3, as DNA: TGTGCCAGTAGTATAGAAGGAAACTATGGCTACACCTTC.

This clone was counted between two and nine times. The chain combines TRBV7-9 with TRBJ1-4, with a tentative D call TRBD1 (5 bases). This CDR3 is built from 14 residues. From germline, CDR1 is SEHNR and CDR2 FQNEAQ (reference sequence). Trimming cost V 2 bases and J 8 bases, with 12 bases left between them. Written as DNA, the CDR3 is TGTGCCAGCAGCTTAATCGGGGGAGGCGAAAAACTGTTTTTT. It encodes CASSLIGGGEKLFF.

The J gene is TRBJ1-2, the V gene TRBV24-1; 7 bases are shared with TRBD1. Germline assignment: CDR1 KGHDR and CDR2 SFDVKD. The CDR3 consists of 16 residues. With V trimmed by 3 bases and J by 4 bases, 10 bases remained unmatched. CDR3 in DNA: TGTGCCACCAGTGATGGCACGACAGGGAACACCTATGGCTACACCTTC. Its protein is CATSDGTTGNTYGYTF.

The V call is TRBV5-1, the J call TRBJ2-1; maybe TRBD2 (6 bases). CDR1 and CDR2 from the germline V gene are SGHRS and YFSETQ. Trimming took off 3 bases at V and 3 bases at J, with 13 bases between the two ends. This CDR3 contains 15 residues. The CDR3 reads CASSSGTGLYNEQFF. CDR3 bases: TGCGCCAGCAGCTCCGGGACGGGACTCTACAATGAGCAGTTCTTC.

This clone was detected only once. V gene TRBV11-1 combines with J gene TRBJ1-1; D is unclear. The CDR3 length is 13 residues. With 3 bases removed from V and 1 base from J, the gap between germline ends came to 6 bases. Per germline, CDR1 SGHAT and CDR2 FQDESV (reference sequence). For the CDR3, the DNA is TGTGCCAGCAGCTTCGACGGGAACACTGAAGCTTTCTTT. This encodes CASSFDGNTEAFF.

Of note for this clone: The junction does not match germline at one end; this may be a read error. This CDR3 is also generated by other DNA sequences in the sample. The rearrangement links TRBV19 to TRBJ1-1, with TRBD1 as a possible D gene (5 bases). Per the germline V gene, CDR1 is LNHDA and CDR2 is SQIVND (reference sequence). The CDR3 length is 11 residues. DNA of the CDR3: TGCGCCAGTAGTATGAGGGGTGAAGCTTTCTTT. Translating gives CASSMRGEAFF. The variable domain in full, completed from reference TRBV19 and TRBJ1-1, reads DGGITQSPKYLFRKEGQNVTLSCEQNLNHDAMYWYRQDPGQGLRLIYYSQIVNDFQKGDIAEGYSVSREKKESFPLTVTSAQKNPTAFYLCASSMRGEAFFGQGTRLTVV.

This clone was detected only once. The V call is TRBV2, the J call TRBJ1-2; 8 bases map to TRBD1. Trimming cost V 2 bases and J 2 bases; bases outside gene matches: 1. The CDR3 is 14 amino acids. Per germline, CDR1 SNHLY and CDR2 FYNNEI. The CDR3 protein is CASSETGGNYGYTF. In DNA, the CDR3 is TGTGCCAGCAGTGAAACAGGGGGAAACTATGGCTACACCTTC.

V gene TRBV24-1 combines with J gene TRBJ2-3, with 16 bases lining up with TRBD2. Trimming at V came to 2 bases and at J to 8 bases, leaving 12 bases not matched to a gene. The germline V gene has CDR1 KGHDR and CDR2 SFDVKD. This CDR3 spans 19 amino acids. This CDR3 is CATSDSPGLAGGLPGTQYF. CDR3 coding DNA: TGTGCCACCAGTGATTCTCCGGGACTAGCGGGGGGGTTGCCAGGTACGCAGTATTTT.

The rearrangement joins TRBV24-1 to TRBJ1-2, with 9 bases aligning to TRBD1. This CDR3 is built from 13 residues. Germline lookup yields CDR1 KGHDR and CDR2 SFDVKD. Trimming cost V 5 bases and J 8 bases; bases outside gene matches: 5. The DNA for the CDR3 is TGTGCCACCAGTGTGGGACAGGGCAGGGGCTACACCTTC. It yields the protein CATSVGQGRGYTF.

The chain carries TRBV27 and TRBJ1-6; 10 bases are a match to TRBD1. With V trimmed by 7 bases and J by 10 bases, 7 bases remained unmatched. CDR3 size: 14 residues. The germline V gene encodes CDR1 MNHEY and CDR2 SMNVEV (reference sequence). The CDR3 DNA reads TGTGCCAGCACCCTAAGGGACAGGGGATCACCCCTCCACTTT. Its protein product is CASTLRDRGSPLHF.

This clone was counted only a few times. V and J are TRBV18 and TRBJ1-2, with unresolved D. Trimming took 8 bases from V and 7 from J, leaving 20 bases between them. CDR3 length: 14 amino acids. The germline CDR1 and CDR2 sequences are KGHSH and LQKENI. The CDR3 spells CASTRGLDDGGYTF. DNA for the CDR3: TGTGCCAGCACCCGTGGACTAGATGACGGTGGCTACACCTTC.

J is TRBJ2-1 and V is TRBV10-3; 10 bases are shared with TRBD2. The germline V gene encodes CDR1 ENHRY and CDR2 SYGVKD. The CDR3 runs to 15 residues. Trimming took 2 bases from V and 6 from J; bases not matched to a gene: 4. The CDR3 coding sequence is TGTGCCATCAGTGAGACTAGCGGGGCGCTCAATGAGCAGTTCTTC. This translates into CAISETSGALNEQFF.

The rearrangement uses TRBV7-9 and TRBJ1-2; TRBD1 aligns across 7 bases. The CDR3 extends over 16 amino acids. From germline, CDR1 is SEHNR and CDR2 FQNEAQ (reference sequence). V trimming: 2 bases; J trimming: 0 bases; junction bases outside the gene matches: 6. CDR3 loop: CASSLRRDSANYGYTF. The CDR3 DNA reads TGTGCCAGCAGCTTAAGACGGGACAGCGCTAACTATGGCTACACCTTC.

The V gene is TRBV2, the J gene TRBJ1-2; TRBD1 aligns across 7 bases. Looked up from germline, CDR1 is SNHLY and CDR2 is FYNNEI. CDR3 length: 14 residues. V trimming: 7 bases; J trimming: 0 bases; junction bases outside the gene matches: 5. CDR3: CASIGDRANYGYTF. The CDR3, as DNA: TGTGCCAGCATCGGCGACAGGGCTAACTATGGCTACACCTTC.

In its sample, this clone ranks as large. The V gene is TRBV24-1, the J gene TRBJ1-2; D is perhaps TRBD1 (6 bases). The CDR3 runs to 14 residues. The V end was cut by 2 bases, the J end by 4 bases, with 10 bases between. The V gene's germline CDR1 is KGHDR and CDR2 SFDVKD. This chain's CDR3 is CATSDSGQSYGYTF. In nucleotides, the CDR3 is TGTGCCACCAGTGATTCCGGACAGAGCTATGGCTACACCTTC.

The chain links TRBV4-2 to TRBJ2-1; 12 positions agree with TRBD2. The CDR3 has 17 residues. The V and J ends lost 0 bases and 9 bases, in that order; junction bases with no gene match: 9. The germline V gene has CDR1 LGHNA and CDR2 YNFKEQ. The chain's CDR3 is CASSQDRLAGAYGEQFF. The CDR3 coding sequence is TGTGCCAGCAGCCAAGATAGACTAGCGGGGGCCTACGGTGAGCAGTTCTTC.

The chain links TRBV9 to TRBJ1-3, with no clear D. The CDR3 sequence is 14 residues long. V was clipped by 0 bases and J by 3 bases, with 7 bases between them. The V gene's germline CDR1 is SGDLS and CDR2 YYNGEE. The chain's CDR3 is CASSVEEIGNTIYF. The CDR3 nucleotides read TGTGCCAGCAGCGTAGAGGAGATTGGAAACACCATATATTTT. The complete variable domain, with remaining parts taken from reference TRBV9 and TRBJ1-3, reads DSGVTQTPKHLITATGQRVTLRCSPRSGDLSVYWYQQSLDQGLQFLIQYYNGEERAKGNILERFSAQQFPDLHSELNLSSLELGDSALYFCASSVEEIGNTIYFGEGSWLTVV.

The V and J genes are TRBV6-6 and TRBJ1-2, with D tentatively TRBD1 (6 bases). Per the germline V gene, CDR1 is MNHNY and CDR2 is SVGAGI (reference sequence). The V and J ends lost 6 bases and 8 bases respectively, with 19 bases between them. CDR3 size: 14 residues. CDR3 nucleotides: TGTGCCAGCAGCTACGGAGGGGGAAGGGAAGGCTACACCTTC. This sequence encodes CASSYGGGREGYTF.

This rearrangement joins TRBV27 to TRBJ2-2; D possibly matches TRBD1 or TRBD2 (5 bases each). This CDR3 is 16 amino acids long. V lost 2 bases, J lost 10 bases, and 20 bases lay in between. CDR1 is MNHEY, CDR2 SMNVEV, per germline (reference sequence). CDR3 amino acids: CASSLGRSTGLQELFF. In DNA form, the CDR3 reads TGTGCCAGCAGTTTAGGCCGGTCCACGGGGCTTCAGGAGCTGTTTTTT.

The chain is built from TRBV4-1 and TRBJ1-5; D unclear. This CDR3 region has 15 residues. V lost 0 bases to trimming and J lost 0 bases, with 6 bases between them. Germline V lookup: CDR1 MGHRA, CDR2 YSYEKL. The CDR3: CASSQEQYSNQPQHF. The CDR3 nucleotides read TGCGCCAGCAGCCAAGAACAGTATAGCAATCAGCCCCAGCATTTT.

V usage is TRBV7-2 and J usage is TRBJ1-2; D ambiguous. CDR3 size: 14 residues. Trimming removed 4 bases from V and 2 bases from J, with 11 bases in between. Looked up from germline, CDR1 is SGHTA and CDR2 is FQGNSA. CDR3 DNA sequence: TGTGCCAGCAGCTCTCAGACGGTAAACTATGGCTACACCTTC. This sequence encodes CASSSQTVNYGYTF.

The V and J genes are TRBV6-5 and TRBJ1-2; 9 bases align to TRBD1. CDR1 MNHEY and CDR2 SVGAGI come from the germline V gene. With 3 bases clipped from V and 4 bases from J, the junction kept 6 bases outside the gene matches. The CDR3 consists of 15 residues. The CDR3 DNA is TGTGCCAGCAGTTATGCTACAGGGGGCGCCTATGGCTACACCTTC. It yields the protein CASSYATGGAYGYTF.

The rearrangement uses TRBV11-3 and TRBJ1-3; the D is unclear. The CDR3 has 15 residues. The germline gives CDR1 SGHNT, CDR2 YENEEA. The ends were cut back, 4 bases at V and 0 bases at J, with 10 bases in the middle. Here the CDR3 DNA reads TGTGCCAGCAGCTCAGGAGGGCGCTCTGGAAACACCATATATTTT. Protein: CASSSGGRSGNTIYF.

Only a few counts were recorded for this clone. This chain uses TRBV7-9 with TRBJ1-4; unclear D gene. Between the trimmed V and J ends, which lost 5 bases and 2 bases, there was a span of 12 bases. This CDR3 spans 15 amino acids. The germline V gene encodes CDR1 SEHNR and CDR2 FQNEAQ (reference sequence). CDR3 DNA: TGTGCCAGCAGCGTCTATAGGACCACTAATGAAAAACTGTTTTTT. It codes for CASSVYRTTNEKLFF. Supplemented by reference TRBV7-9 and TRBJ1-4, the full variable domain reads DTGVSQNPRHKITKRGQNVTFRCDPISEHNRLYWYRQTLGQGPEFLTYFQNEAQLEKSRLLSDRFSAERPKGSFSTLEIQRTEQGDSAMYLCASSVYRTTNEKLFFGSGTQLSVL.

CDR3 region: CASSLVDDYEQYF. DNA of the CDR3: TGTGCCAGCAGCTTGGTTGACGATTACGAGCAGTACTTC. J is TRBJ2-7 and V is TRBV5-6, with D unclear. The CDR3 is 13 residues long. Germline V gene lookup returns CDR1 SGHDT and CDR2 YYEEEE. V was shortened by 0 bases and J by 4 bases, with 8 bases between the two germline ends.

This sequence joins TRBV28 and TRBJ2-5, with D perhaps matching TRBD1 (8 bases). V was clipped by 6 bases and J by 5 bases, with 19 bases between them. Germline V gene sequence: CDR1 MDHEN, CDR2 SYDVKM. CDR3 length: 15 amino acids. The CDR3 region has the DNA TGTGCCAGCAGCCTAGGACAGGGAGCGGGGGAGACCCAGTACTTC. It is translated as CASSLGQGAGETQYF.

The rearrangement links TRBV7-9 to TRBJ2-7; TRBD1 agrees at 7 bases. The germline V gene encodes CDR1 SEHNR and CDR2 FQNEAQ (reference sequence). V dropped 4 bases and J dropped 0; count of bases not matched to a gene: 3. The CDR3 consists of 14 residues. The CDR3, as DNA: TGTGCCAGCAGCTACAGGGGCGACTCCTACGAGCAGTACTTC. Protein product: CASSYRGDSYEQYF.

The gene calls are TRBV14 and TRBJ1-2; 7 positions match TRBD1. There are 14 residues in the CDR3. J lost 4 bases, V lost 1 base, and 3 bases had no gene match. Per germline, CDR1 SGHDN and CDR2 FVKESK. The DNA for the CDR3 is TGTGCCAGCAGCCAAGTCAGGGGGAGCTATGGCTACACCTTC. It specifies CASSQVRGSYGYTF.

The chain uses TRBV5-4 and TRBJ1-6, with D uncertain. The CDR3 spans 15 residues. The ends were cut back, 2 bases at V and 5 bases at J, with 11 bases in the middle. Germline CDR1 reads SGHNT; CDR2 reads YYREEE (reference sequence). The CDR3 DNA reads as TGTGCCAGCAGCTTTTTTACCGTAGATAATTCACCCCTCCACTTT. Protein sequence: CASSFFTVDNSPLHF.